The sequence of this T cell receptor beta chain was determined in a study of blood T cell repertoires in COVID-19 (dated by TCRdb to 2019 to 2021). Study-level background: Samples covering the acute and convalescent phases of COVID-19 were provided by collaborators in the United States, Italy and Spain. The material from the prospective study consisted of cDNA or gDNA derived from T cells, B-cell-depleted T cells, or PBMCs. The dataset comprised deeply sampled blood TCRbeta repertoires from subjects exposed to, actively infected with, or recovered from COVID-19. The repertoires were made available in a free public database intended to serve as a resource for research on the immune response to SARS-CoV-2. The samples were drawn from two sources: the first 160 participants of the ongoing ImmuneRACE study, and fewer than 1,500 subjects contributed by 6 global collaborators. Sample metadata almost always included a de-identified subject ID, COVID-19 status, age in years and sex. Where available, HLA class I and class II types were taken from metadata supplied by the sample provider and were not determined by assay-based typing. What the authors observed across the whole study: Clinical and demographic metadata were provided uncurated, with the amount varying by source and participant.

TCRbeta CDR3 regions were amplified from genomic DNA by means of the immunoSEQ Assay, a bias-controlled multiplex PCR. The authors' analysis ran thus. Within the assay, amplification of reference gene primers was used to estimate how many nucleated cells each sample contained. Sequence reads were collapsed and filtered to measure the absolute abundance of every unique TCRbeta CDR3 rearrangement. For each sample, productive Simpson clonality was calculated as the square root of Simpson's diversity index over productive rearrangements. The source is immuneACCESS, and TCRdb retained only in-frame sequences with V and J called. Part of the clones is not carried over; for the studies checked, unresolved V genes explain less than half of this, and the remainder is unexplained. The V and J calls and clone size were taken over from that table, and D and trimming were inferred from the DNA. The sample contains about 82,000 clones, around 82% of them found a single time. Of the sample, about a third is held by the ten largest clones.

Trimming accounts for 4 bases at V and 10 bases at J, while the number of junction bases matched to no gene is 9. The CDR3 runs 15 amino acids, cysteine and phenylalanine included. Only the CDR3 region is kept as DNA, spanning 45 bases read in frame from base 1. CDR1 SGHDN and CDR2 FVKESK are derived from the germline V gene. In Seattle, one collaborating source enrolled patients while the infection was active and tracked those patients longitudinally over the course of disease. Whole blood was collected in K2EDTA tubes by collaborating institutions according to the institutions' own protocols. For TCRbeta analysis, collaborator samples were shipped as frozen whole blood, as isolated PBMCs, or as DNA extracted from either sample type. This clone has only one observation. Its antigen is still unknown. No much larger clone is present one base from it, and per-base qualities are unavailable.

Material for sequencing was peripheral blood. This receptor was obtained from a man between 60 and 70 years old with COVID-19, enrolled during active disease. This receptor chain uses TRBV14 and TRBJ2-1; TRBD2 fits 11 bases in the junction. The DNA sequence reads TGTGCCAGCAGCCTCGAACTAGCGGGAGTGGGGGAGCAGTTCTTC. Its amino acids are CASSLELAGVGEQFF.